This section outlines one T cell receptor (beta chain) sequence together with its context. What this receptor recognizes is not known. No much larger clone exists at a distance of one base, and base qualities are not known. The data were taken from a study of blood T cell repertoires in COVID-19 (dated by TCRdb to 2020 to 2021). For the wider study: The collaborator samples originated in the United States, Italy and Spain and spanned the acute and convalescent phases of COVID-19. The material from the prospective study consisted of cDNA or gDNA derived from T cells, B-cell-depleted T cells, or PBMCs. The dataset comprised deeply sampled blood TCRbeta repertoires from subjects exposed to, actively infected with, or recovered from COVID-19. The repertoires were made available in a free public database intended to serve as a resource for research on the immune response to SARS-CoV-2. Samples came from the ongoing ImmuneRACE study (first 160 participants) plus 1,254 subjects from 6 global collaborators. Sample metadata almost always included a de-identified subject ID, COVID-19 status, age in years and sex. Where available, HLA class I and class II types were obtained from metadata supplied by the sample provider rather than from assay-based typing.

Points the paper makes about the study in general: The amount of clinical and demographic metadata varied by source and participant and was provided uncurated.

TCRbeta CDR3 regions were amplified from genomic DNA by means of the immunoSEQ Assay, a bias-controlled multiplex PCR. For the original study's pipeline: Nucleated cell counts per sample were estimated from amplification of reference gene primers within the assay. To quantify the absolute abundance of each unique TCRbeta CDR3 rearrangement, sequence reads were collapsed and filtered. Productive Simpson clonality was computed per sample as the square root of Simpson's diversity index over productive rearrangements. The clones in this table, taken by TCRdb from immuneACCESS, are in-frame only. Not every clone is retained; where verified, under half of the shortfall comes from an unresolved V gene, and the cause of the rest is unknown. That table is the source of V, J and clone size, and D and trimming were worked out from the DNA. Here the sample has tens of thousands of clones; roughly 80% occur a single time. The biggest ten clones account for approximately 18% of the sample.

The V end gives up 7 bases and the J end 6 bases, leaving 11 bases in the junction not matched to a gene. The CDR3 spans 15 residues, from the cysteine through the phenylalanine. The only DNA kept is the CDR3, 45 bases in frame from the first base. The germline V gene gives CDR1 as MDHEN and CDR2 as SYDVKM. Another Seattle source contributed samples from volunteer blood donors who had recovered from COVID-19. Each collaborating institution followed its own protocols to collect whole blood in K2EDTA tubes. For TCRbeta analysis, collaborators shipped samples as frozen whole blood, isolated PBMCs, or DNA extracted from either of those sample types.

Sequencing was performed on peripheral blood. Recombination linked TRBV28 to TRBJ2-3, with 9 bases aligning to TRBD1. The clonotype comes from a man in his 70s who had recovered from COVID-19. The nucleotide sequence is given as TGTGCCAGCACCCGGGACAGGGCACACGGGGATACGCAGTATTTT. This sequence encodes CASTRDRAHGDTQYF.